This TCR beta chain was recovered during a study of molecular identifiers for immune sequencing clone quantification. This clonotype turned up a few times. MiXCR, applied by TCRdb to the PCR reads, yields one record per CDR3 protein. The sample shows over 600,000 distinct CDR3 sequences, 20% of them seen only once. CDR3 length: 14 amino acids. The V gene's germline CDR1 is MNHNY and CDR2 SVGAGI (reference sequence). The V end lost 5 bases, the J end lost 4 bases, and 14 bases lay between the germline ends. Sequencing was performed on naive CD8+ T cells from blood, with Jurkat cell RNA spiked in. Sample subset: FACS-sorted CD8+CD4-CCR7+CD45RA+ naive T cells. The sequence came from a human donor in good health. Some libraries in this study had Jurkat cell RNA spiked in. The chain is built from TRBV6-6 and TRBJ1-1, with D possibly matching TRBD1 (5 bases). The chain's CDR3 is CASSEDRPGTEAFF. Written as DNA, the CDR3 is TGTGCCAGCAGTGAAGACAGACCCGGCACTGAAGCTTTCTTT.